This T cell receptor beta chain was found in a study of T cell changes during pregnancy in multiple sclerosis. Data came from immunoSEQ multiplex PCR; TCRdb stores just in-frame clones and leaves some out. The repertoire holds tens of thousands of clones, 80% to 95% seen once, with approximately 0.27% in the top ten. The trim removed 4 bases at V and 6 bases at J, leaving 7 bases unmatched. Germline CDR1 and CDR2: SGHNT and YYREEE (reference sequence). This CDR3 contains 15 residues. This chain joins TRBV5-4 and TRBJ1-6; 7 nucleotides agree with TRBD1. Sequences were derived from CD4+ T cells from peripheral blood mononuclear cells, sampled in the second trimester of pregnancy. The sequence derives from a female donor with multiple sclerosis, enrolled in a pregnancy study. The CDR3 loop is CASSQGTAANSPLHF. The CDR3 DNA reads as TGTGCCAGCAGCCAAGGGACAGCGGCTAATTCACCCCTCCACTTT.